The clone carrying this T cell receptor (beta chain) has only one observation. The data stem from a study of CD8 T cells in Susac syndrome. Looked up from germline, CDR1 is SQVTM and CDR2 is ANQGSEA. After removal of 7 bases from V and 6 bases from J, the junction contained 6 bases not matched to a gene. This CDR3 is 12 amino acids long. CD8+ and CD4+ blood T cells underwent TCR beta sequencing. The multiple sclerosis control cohort comprised treatment-naive individuals presenting with stable or active relapsing-remitting disease. Negative isolation yielded the CD8+ and CD4+ T cells, while FACS enriched the TEMRA cells. Random hexamers were used to reverse transcribe roughly 0.45 to 1 ug of RNA. It was immunoSEQ multiplex PCR that amplified TCR beta CDR3 across 54 Vbeta and 13 Jbeta. TCRdb reanalysed the immunoSEQ multiplex PCR reads using MiXCR and keeps one entry per CDR3 protein. The sample has a few hundred thousand distinct CDR3 sequences, 92% seen once.

The J gene is TRBJ1-1, the V gene TRBV29-1, with 9 bases lining up with TRBD1. The sequenced sample consisted of CD8+ T cells from PBMCs. The source is a human donor with multiple sclerosis. CDR3 sequence reads: CSADRGTSEAFF. CDR3 sequence (DNA): TGCAGCGCTGACAGGGGGACTTCTGAAGCTTTCTTT.